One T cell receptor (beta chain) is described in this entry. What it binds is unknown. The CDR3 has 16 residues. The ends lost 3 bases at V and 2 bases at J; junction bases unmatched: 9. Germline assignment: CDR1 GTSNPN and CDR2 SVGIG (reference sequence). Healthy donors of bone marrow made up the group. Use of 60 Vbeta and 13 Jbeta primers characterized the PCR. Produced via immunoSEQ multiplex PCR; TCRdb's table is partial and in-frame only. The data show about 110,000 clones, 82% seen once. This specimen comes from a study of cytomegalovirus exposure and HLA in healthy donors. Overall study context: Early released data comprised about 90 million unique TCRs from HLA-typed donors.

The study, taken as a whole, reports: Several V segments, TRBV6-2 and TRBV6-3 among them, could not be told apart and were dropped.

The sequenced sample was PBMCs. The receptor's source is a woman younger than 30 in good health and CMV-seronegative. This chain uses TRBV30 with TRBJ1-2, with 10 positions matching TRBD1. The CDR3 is CAWSPPRGQGNYGYTF. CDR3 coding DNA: TGTGCCTGGAGCCCGCCGCGGGGACAGGGGAACTATGGCTACACCTTC.